This TCR beta chain was retrieved from a study of response to subunit inactivated influenza vaccine. Findings and caveats of the study: Few additional T cells are recruited per seasonal influenza vaccination, authors suggested.

Worth noting for this clonotype: Antigen specificity is unknown.

TCRdb re-analysed the RT-PCR reads in MiXCR, keeping a single row per CDR3 protein. The profile shows roughly 500,000 distinct CDR3 sequences, about 25% of them singletons. CDR1 is MGHRA and CDR2 is YSYEKL in the germline V gene. The CDR3 consists of 15 residues. Trimming removed 0 bases at V and 3 bases at J, with 12 bases between. The chain couples TRBV4-1 to TRBJ2-7; no definite D call. The starting material was CD4+ T cells sorted from PBMCs, obtained roughly 5 days after vaccination. The TCR originated in a man aged 50 to 60 who received an inactivated influenza vaccine. The CDR3 protein is CASSQDEVDVYEQYF. CDR3 coding DNA: TGCGCCAGCAGCCAAGATGAGGTAGATGTCTACGAGCAGTACTTC.